Below are 21 T cell receptor beta chains sequenced from a single sample in a study of cytomegalovirus exposure and HLA in healthy donors. Vbeta (60) and Jbeta (13) primers were used in the PCR. Assay: immunoSEQ multiplex PCR; the TCRdb copy retains only in-frame clones and omits some. The sample shows approximately 150,000 clones, roughly 79% of them seen only once. The material sequenced was PBMCs. Source of these receptors: a male donor in good health and CMV-seronegative.

The chain combines TRBV18 with TRBJ1-1; D unclear. The germline gives CDR1 KGHSH, CDR2 LQKENI. The CDR3 contains 13 residues. V was trimmed by 8 bases and J by 1 base, leaving 11 bases between them. The CDR3 loop reads CASAPGGNTEAFF. The CDR3, as DNA: TGTGCCAGCGCGCCCGGCGGGAACACTGAAGCTTTCTTT.

This chain joins TRBV29-1 and TRBJ1-5; 8 nucleotides align to TRBD1. CDR3 length: 14 amino acids. J gave up 7 bases and V 2 bases, and 7 bases lay outside the gene matches. CDR1 is SQVTM, CDR2 ANQGSEA, per germline. The CDR3 spells CSVEYPPGGQPQHF. CDR3 DNA sequence: TGCAGCGTTGAATACCCCCCAGGGGGCCAGCCCCAGCATTTT.

This chain links TRBV7-9 with TRBJ1-2; 10 positions agree with TRBD1. The V segment lost 5 bases and the J segment 8 bases; nucleotides outside the gene matches: 14. This CDR3 has 16 amino acids. Germline V gene sequence: CDR1 SEHNR, CDR2 FQNEAQ (reference sequence). CDR3 DNA: TGTGCCAGCAGCCTTCGGCAAACATGGACAGGGGGAGGCTACACCTTC. Its translation: CASSLRQTWTGGGYTF.

This chain joins TRBV15 and TRBJ2-7; TRBD2 is a possible D gene (6 bases). CDR1 and CDR2 (germline): LNHNV, YYDKDF (reference sequence). The CDR3 runs to 16 residues. V was shortened by 2 bases and J by 3 bases, with 17 bases between the two germline ends. The CDR3 nucleotides read TGTGCCACCAGCAGACCCCAAGGGACGGGGGTCTACGAGCAGTACTTC. It codes for CATSRPQGTGVYEQYF. The whole variable domain, remainder taken from reference TRBV15 and TRBJ2-7, is DAMVIQNPRYQVTQFGKPVTLSCSQTLNHNVMYWYQQKSSQAPKLLFHYYDKDFNNEADTPDNFQSRRPNTSFCFLDIRSPGLGDTAMYLCATSRPQGTGVYEQYFGPGTRLTVT.

CDR3 nucleotide sequence: TGTGCCAGTAGTTCCGGGAACTACGAGCAGTACTTC. Amino acids: CASSSGNYEQYF. The gene calls are TRBV19 and TRBJ2-7; D is possibly TRBD2 (5 bases). The germline gives CDR1 LNHDA, CDR2 SQIVND (reference sequence). The CDR3 runs 12 residues. V was shortened by 5 bases and J by 3 bases, with 8 bases between the two germline ends.

The chain uses TRBV27 and TRBJ2-5, with 7 nucleotides matching TRBD1. The CDR3 is 14 amino acids. The V gene end was trimmed by 4 bases and the J gene end by 2 bases; junction bases not matched to a gene: 4. Germline lookup yields CDR1 MNHEY and CDR2 SMNVEV (reference sequence). This CDR3 is CASSWGQRQETQYF. CDR3 DNA: TGTGCCAGCAGTTGGGGACAGAGACAAGAGACCCAGTACTTC.

The chain recombines TRBV5-5 with TRBJ2-3; 7 bases align to TRBD1. V dropped 0 bases and J dropped 0; count of bases not matched to a gene: 1. Germline-derived CDR1 and CDR2 are SGHKS and YYEKEE (reference sequence). This CDR3 comprises 15 residues. The CDR3 region is CASSLGDRSTDTQYF. CDR3 bases: TGTGCCAGCAGCTTGGGGGACAGAAGCACAGATACGCAGTATTTT.

The V gene is TRBV2, the J gene TRBJ2-2; 7 bases match TRBD2. CDR1 is SNHLY and CDR2 is FYNNEI in the germline V gene. The V and J ends lost 6 bases and 5 bases, in that order; junction bases with no gene match: 15. The CDR3 sequence is 17 residues long. CDR3 sequence reads: CASSATALAIGTGELFF. DNA of the CDR3: TGTGCCAGCAGCGCAACTGCACTAGCGATTGGGACCGGGGAGCTGTTTTTT.

The CDR3 bases are TGTGCCAGCAGTTTCATGGGGCCCTTAGAGAGAACCACGGACGAGCAGTACTTC. It specifies CASSFMGPLERTTDEQYF. V gene TRBV28 combines with J gene TRBJ2-7; tentatively, D is TRBD1 (5 bases). Per the germline V gene, CDR1 is MDHEN and CDR2 is SYDVKM. The V end lost 3 bases, the J end lost 5 bases, and 26 bases lay between the germline ends. The CDR3 has 18 residues.

V is TRBV30 and J is TRBJ1-4; D remains ambiguous. This CDR3 is built from 14 residues. V dropped 4 bases and J dropped 3 bases, with 12 bases sitting between them. Germline V gene data show CDR1 as GTSNPN and CDR2 as SVGIG (reference sequence). CDR3 loop: CAWMLAAANEKLFF. The CDR3 coding sequence is TGTGCCTGGATGCTAGCGGCGGCTAATGAAAAACTGTTTTTT.

The chain recombines TRBV6-1 with TRBJ1-4, with 10 bases fitting TRBD1. From germline, CDR1 is MNHNS and CDR2 SASEGT. J lost 5 bases, V lost 4 bases, and 4 bases had no gene match. The CDR3 sequence is 15 residues long. CDR3 residues: CASSVLGQGNEKLFF. The CDR3 nucleotides read TGTGCCAGCAGTGTTTTGGGACAGGGGAATGAAAAACTGTTTTTT.

V and J are TRBV12-5 and TRBJ1-1, with D unclear. Germline values: CDR1 LGHNT, CDR2 FRNRAP. The CDR3 length is 17 residues. V was clipped by 0 bases and J by 2 bases, with 16 bases between them. Here the CDR3 reads CASGLVLSSQTNTEAFF. The CDR3 nucleotides read TGTGCTAGTGGTTTGGTACTCTCCTCCCAGACTAACACTGAAGCTTTCTTT.

The chain employs TRBV29-1 and TRBJ2-1, with D possibly TRBD1 on 5 matching bases. V lost 3 bases to trimming and J lost 0 bases, with 6 bases between them. The CDR3 length is 13 residues. Germline assignment: CDR1 SQVTM and CDR2 ANQGSEA. CDR3 amino acids: CSVDRDSYNEQFF. The CDR3 DNA reads as TGCAGCGTTGACAGGGACTCCTACAATGAGCAGTTCTTC.

This clone came up a few times. The rearrangement links TRBV5-1 to TRBJ1-1, with D perhaps matching TRBD1 (6 bases). V lost 7 bases and J 4 bases, leaving 11 bases between the germline ends. The CDR3 covers 12 residues. The V gene's germline CDR1 is SGHRS and CDR2 YFSETQ. The CDR3 DNA follows: TGCGCCAGCGGACAGAGAACCACTGAAGCTTTCTTT. It yields the protein CASGQRTTEAFF.

This chain uses TRBV6-4 with TRBJ2-3; 11 bases map to TRBD2. This CDR3 has 15 amino acids. The germline gives CDR1 MRHNA, CDR2 SNTAGT. V lost 5 bases and J lost 5; bases outside the gene matches: 6. The CDR3 DNA is TGTGCCAGCAGTTCTAGCGGGGGGTCCGGAGATACGCAGTATTTT. Residues: CASSSSGGSGDTQYF.

The V gene is TRBV30, the J gene TRBJ1-2; unclear D gene. The CDR3 is 13 amino acids. Per the germline V gene, CDR1 is GTSNPN and CDR2 is SVGIG (reference sequence). Trimming left V 0 bases short and J 7 bases short, with 12 bases between. CDR3 in DNA: TGTGCCTGGAGTGTAAGCGGGAGCTCTGGCTACACCTTC. Translating gives CAWSVSGSSGYTF.

Worth noting for this clone: The sample carries other DNA sequences with the same CDR3. This chain uses TRBV10-3 with TRBJ1-2, with 8 bases fitting TRBD1. This CDR3 is 13 amino acids long. V dropped 2 bases and J dropped 4; count of bases not matched to a gene: 0. Germline lookup yields CDR1 ENHRY and CDR2 SYGVKD. CDR3 DNA sequence: TGTGCCATCAGTGAGACAGGGGGCTATGGCTACACCTTC. Residues: CAISETGGYGYTF.

The chain has TRBV7-2 and TRBJ2-7; D uncertain. This CDR3 region has 13 residues. V was pared by 2 bases and J by 0 bases, with 5 bases between. CDR1 is SGHTA and CDR2 is FQGNSA in the germline V gene. The CDR3 sequence is CASSLSFSYEQYF. DNA of the CDR3: TGTGCCAGCAGCTTATCCTTCTCCTACGAGCAGTACTTC.

V usage is TRBV18 and J usage is TRBJ1-1; D gene ambiguous. Trimming stripped 2 bases from V and 3 bases from J, with 10 bases between. The germline gives CDR1 KGHSH, CDR2 LQKENI. The CDR3 is made up of 14 amino acids. The CDR3 reads CASSPTRGYTEAFF. The CDR3 bases are TGTGCCAGCTCACCAACTAGAGGTTACACTGAAGCTTTCTTT.

The genes are TRBV13 and TRBJ2-7; TRBD1 matches 9 bases. The length of the CDR3 is 16 residues. Germline V CDR1 and CDR2: PRHDT, FYEKMQ (reference sequence). V was pared by 4 bases and J by 5 bases, with 12 bases of the junction left unmatched. CDR3 amino acids: CASSSSRGQGIDEQYF. The DNA for the CDR3 is TGTGCCAGCAGCTCTAGCAGGGGACAGGGAATCGACGAGCAGTACTTC.

In DNA form, the CDR3 reads TGTGCCAGCAGCTTGGGGCGGTTCAATTCACCCCTCCACTTT. It encodes CASSLGRFNSPLHF. The V call is TRBV5-8, the J call TRBJ1-6; D is ambiguous. The ends were cut back, 0 bases at V and 7 bases at J, with 8 bases in the middle. CDR1 is SGHTS and CDR2 is YDEGEE in the germline V gene. The CDR3 spans 14 residues.